This T cell receptor (beta chain) was sequenced for a study of response to subunit inactivated influenza vaccine. General study results and limits: The authors suggested that every seasonal influenza vaccination recruits few new T cells.

This CDR3 has 16 residues. CDR1 is SEHNR and CDR2 is FQNEAQ in the germline V gene (reference sequence). V was pared by 2 bases and J by 3 bases, with 4 bases of the junction left unmatched. This clonotype was picked up many times. The antigen remains unidentified. TCRdb called the RT-PCR reads again in MiXCR, with one record for every CDR3 protein. Of around 530,000 distinct CDR3 sequences in the sample, 15% to 20% were seen once. The specimen was CD4+ T cells sorted from PBMCs, collected roughly 24 months after vaccination. This receptor was identified in a man aged 50-75 years who received an inactivated influenza vaccine. The J gene is TRBJ2-1, the V gene TRBV7-9; 10 nucleotides match TRBD1. CDR3 coding DNA: TGTGCCAGCAGCTTAACGGGGACAGGGGTCTACAATGAGCAGTTCTTC. This gives the protein CASSLTGTGVYNEQFF.